The T cell receptor (beta chain) described here comes from a study of response to subunit inactivated influenza vaccine. Study-wide points: Authors suggested each seasonal influenza vaccination recruits few new T cells.

One entry per CDR3 protein, called by TCRdb with MiXCR from the RT-PCR reads. The table has under 750,000 distinct CDR3 sequences, 10% to 15% seen once; the top ten hold around 9.6%. The table lists this clonotype with many counts. Its antigen is undetermined. This TCR was sampled from a man in his fifties who received an inactivated influenza vaccine. Here the sequenced sample was PBMCs from blood, taken on the day of vaccination.

This CDR3 reads CASSASQGYETQYF. Here the CDR3 DNA reads TGTGCCAGCAGTGCATCCCAGGGATATGAGACCCAGTACTTC. The chain links TRBV12-3 or TRBV12-4 to TRBJ2-5, with D possibly matching TRBD1 (5 bases). V gave up 5 bases and J gave up 5 bases, with 15 bases separating them. This CDR3 is built from 14 residues.